This T cell receptor beta chain came from a study of blood T cell repertoires in COVID-19 (dated by TCRdb to 2018 to 2020). Background on the whole study: Samples covering the acute and convalescent phases of COVID-19 were provided by collaborators in the United States, Italy and Spain. The prospective study material was composed of cDNA or gDNA derived from T cells, B-cell-depleted T cells, or PBMCs. The dataset comprised deeply sampled blood TCRbeta repertoires from subjects exposed to, actively infected with, or recovered from COVID-19. The repertoires were released in a freely available public database meant as a resource for research on the immune response to SARS-CoV-2. The samples were drawn from the first 160 participants of the ongoing ImmuneRACE study and from about 1,200 subjects provided by 6 global collaborators. The sample metadata nearly always contained a de-identified subject ID, COVID-19 status, age in years and sex. Where available, HLA class I and class II types were taken from metadata supplied by the sample provider and were not determined by assay-based typing.

The V end loses 2 bases and the J end loses 3 bases, and a stretch of 11 bases separates them. Measured from the cysteine to the phenylalanine, the CDR3 is 15 residues long. Of the read, only the CDR3 DNA is kept; its 45 bases are in frame from base 1. The germline V gene provides CDR1 SGHRS and CDR2 YFSETQ. General conclusions and limits of the study: The amount of clinical and demographic metadata varied by source and participant and was provided uncurated.

Concerning this clone: Its specific antigen is unknown. Base qualities are not at hand, and no much larger clone is one base apart.

TCRbeta CDR3 regions were amplified from genomic DNA by means of the immunoSEQ Assay, a bias-controlled multiplex PCR. The study's processing was this. Nucleated cell counts per sample were estimated from amplification of reference gene primers within the assay. To quantify the absolute abundance of each unique TCRbeta CDR3 rearrangement, sequence reads were collapsed and filtered. Productive Simpson clonality was computed per sample as the square root of Simpson's diversity index over productive rearrangements. TCRdb took this table from immuneACCESS and kept in-frame rearrangements with V and J called. Such tables lack part of the clones; where checked against another copy, unresolved V genes explain under half of the gap, and the rest is unexplained. That table gives V, J and clone size, and the DNA gave D and trimming. Here the sample has 200,000 to 250,000 clones; 80% to 90% occur a single time. 1.5% of the sample goes to the ten largest clones.

The collaborating institutions used their own protocols to collect whole blood in K2EDTA tubes. For TCRbeta analysis, collaborator samples were shipped as frozen whole blood, as isolated PBMCs, or as DNA extracted from either sample type. The V and J segments used are TRBV5-1 and TRBJ1-4, with a tentative D gene TRBD1 over 6 matching bases. What was sequenced was peripheral blood. This clonotype was sampled from a man aged 18 to 30 with active or convalescent COVID-19. At the DNA level, the sequence is TGCGCCAGCAGCTTTCAGGGGATGTCTAATGAAAAACTGTTTTTT. It specifies CASSFQGMSNEKLFF.